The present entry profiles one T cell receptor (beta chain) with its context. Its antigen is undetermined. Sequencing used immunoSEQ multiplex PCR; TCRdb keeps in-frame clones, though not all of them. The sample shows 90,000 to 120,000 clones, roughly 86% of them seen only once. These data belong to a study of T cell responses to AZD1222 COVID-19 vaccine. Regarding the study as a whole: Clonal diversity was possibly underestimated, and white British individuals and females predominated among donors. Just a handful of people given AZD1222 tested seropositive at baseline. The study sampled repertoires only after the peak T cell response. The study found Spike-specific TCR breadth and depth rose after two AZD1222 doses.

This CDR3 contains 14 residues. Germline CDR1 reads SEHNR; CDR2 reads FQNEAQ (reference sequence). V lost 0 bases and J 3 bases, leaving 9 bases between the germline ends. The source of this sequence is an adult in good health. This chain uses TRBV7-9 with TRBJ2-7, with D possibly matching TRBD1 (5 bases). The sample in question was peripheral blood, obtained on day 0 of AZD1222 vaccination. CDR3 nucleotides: TGTGCCAGCAGCTTAGCTGGGGCGAACTACGAGCAGTACTTC. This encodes CASSLAGANYEQYF.